Listed below are T cell receptor beta chains from one sample, sequenced in a study of blood T cell repertoires in COVID-19. Clones were read by immunoSEQ multiplex PCR, and TCRdb kept only the in-frame ones, dropping some. Of fewer than 200,000 clones listed, roughly 80% were seen once; the top ten hold about 1.5%. Material: peripheral blood. The receptors come from a human donor in a cohort sampled during active COVID-19. Each CDR3 is given with its conserved first and last residue. D genes are given only for firm matches. Part of the rows lack a size; the others show once, few, many or a class for expanded clones.

>15|few|-|TRBV5-4|TRBJ2-5
TGTGCCAGCAGCTTAGGAGACAGGACCCAAGAGACCCAGTACTTC
CASSLGDRTQETQYF
>17|-|-|TRBV7-9|TRBJ2-1
TGTGCCAGCAGCTCCGAGGGGTCGGGAGCTCCCAGCAATGAGCAGTTCTTC
CASSSEGSGAPSNEQFF
>15|-|-|TRBV19|TRBJ1-6
TGTGCCAGTAGTGTGGCGGGGGGTGGGAATTCACCCCTCCACTTT
CASSVAGGGNSPLHF
>21|once|TRBD2|TRBV3-1/TRBV3-2|TRBJ2-3
TGTGCCAGCAGCCAAGAGGCGAGCGGGAGGGTGTGCCGTCCCAGCACAGATACGCAGTATTTT
CASSQEASGRVCRPSTDTQYF
>16|-|-|TRBV5-1|TRBJ2-1
TGCGCCAGCAGCTCCGGGGGGCTGGCGGAGGGAGGTGAGCAGTTCTTC
CASSSGGLAEGGEQFF
>12|-|-|TRBV29-1|TRBJ1-2
TGCAGCGGGAGGGGTTCTAACTATGGCTACACCTTC
CSGRGSNYGYTF
>13|-|-|TRBV6-5|TRBJ2-7
TGTGCCAGCAGTTCCACTGTTTCCTACGAGCAGTACTTC
CASSSTVSYEQYF
>14|-|-|TRBV6-5|TRBJ2-7
TGTGCCAGCAGGTGGCGGGGTCTCCCCTACGAGCAGTACTTC
CASRWRGLPYEQYF
>15|-|-|TRBV27|TRBJ2-6
TGTGCCAGCAGCCCTACAGGGCCTGGGGCCAACGTCCTGACTTTC
CASSPTGPGANVLTF
>14|-|TRBD1|TRBV23-1|TRBJ2-7
TGCGCCAGCAGTACCGGGACAGGGCTTTACGAGCAGTACTTC
CASSTGTGLYEQYF